These 25 T cell receptor beta chains came from one sample sequenced in a study of OX40 agonist ivuxolimab in advanced cancers. The protocol was immunoSEQ multiplex PCR, while the TCRdb copy is restricted to in-frame clones and leaves out a portion. The sample lists about 32,000 clones; over 85% were seen once. The material was CD4+ or CD8+ T cells sorted from blood, obtained in a trial of the OX40 agonist ivuxolimab. The receptors shown here come from an adult with an advanced solid tumor such as melanoma, head and neck, liver or kidney cancer.

The chain has TRBV6-5 and TRBJ2-7, with D unresolved. Germline CDR1 MNHEY, CDR2 SVGAGI. The CDR3 covers 11 residues. Trimming removed 6 bases at V and 3 bases at J, with 6 bases between. The CDR3 DNA reads TGTGCCAGCAGGTTAAACTACGAGCAGTACTTC. This sequence encodes CASRLNYEQYF.

The V gene is TRBV12-2, the J gene TRBJ2-7. TRBV12-2 constitutes a pseudogene. The CDR3 has 11 amino acids. The DNA of the CDR3 is TGTGCAAGTCGCTTATTACCTGGGCAGTACTTC. Translation gives CASRLLPGQYF.

This rearrangement joins TRBV6-8 to TRBJ2-7; D is perhaps TRBD2 (6 bases). The CDR3 has 15 amino acids. V gave up 5 bases and J gave up 4 bases, with 18 bases separating them. CDR1 is MNHGY, CDR2 SAAAGT, per germline. The CDR3 loop reads CASSEGISGYYEQYF. The CDR3 coding sequence is TGTGCCAGCAGTGAAGGTATTAGCGGCTATTACGAGCAGTACTTC.

The V gene is TRBV7-6, the J gene TRBJ1-4; D call uncertain. Trimming left V 5 bases short and J 5 bases short, with 12 bases between. Germline V lookup: CDR1 SGHVS, CDR2 FNYEAQ. The CDR3 spans 14 residues. This CDR3 is CASSHPIENEKLFF. As DNA, the CDR3 is TGTGCCAGCAGCCACCCAATTGAAAATGAAAAACTGTTTTTT.

This chain connects TRBV7-9 to TRBJ1-4; D not certain. The V gene's germline CDR1 is SEHNR and CDR2 FQNEAQ (reference sequence). Trimming cost V 2 bases and J 6 bases, with 10 bases left between them. The CDR3 totals 14 residues. CDR3 protein: CASSLIGEDEKLFF. The CDR3 DNA sequence: TGTGCCAGCAGCTTAATCGGGGAGGATGAAAAACTGTTTTTT. Using reference TRBV7-9 and TRBJ1-4 for the parts outside the CDR3, the full variable domain is DTGVSQNPRHKITKRGQNVTFRCDPISEHNRLYWYRQTLGQGPEFLTYFQNEAQLEKSRLLSDRFSAERPKGSFSTLEIQRTEQGDSAMYLCASSLIGEDEKLFFGSGTQLSVL.

CDR3 in DNA: TGTGCCAGCAGCTTAGTCCTAGCGGGGTATTACAATGAGCAGTTCTTC. Residues: CASSLVLAGYYNEQFF. This chain uses TRBV11-2 with TRBJ2-1, with TRBD2 matching 9 bases. V trimming: 1 base; J trimming: 4 bases; junction bases outside the gene matches: 5. The CDR3 covers 16 residues. In germline, CDR1 is SGHAT, CDR2 FQNNGV.

V usage is TRBV7-8 and J usage is TRBJ2-3; 8 nucleotides match TRBD1. With 1 base clipped from V and 2 bases from J, the junction kept 5 bases outside the gene matches. The CDR3 extends over 16 amino acids. Germline V gene data show CDR1 as SGHVS and CDR2 as FQNEAQ. The CDR3 sequence: CASSLETGVHTDTQYF. For the CDR3, the DNA is TGTGCCAGCAGCTTAGAGACAGGGGTTCACACAGATACGCAGTATTTT.

The rearrangement joins TRBV5-6 to TRBJ2-7, with D uncertain. The germline V and J ends were trimmed by 4 bases and 2 bases, with 4 bases remaining between them. Germline assignment: CDR1 SGHDT and CDR2 YYEEEE. The CDR3 has 11 amino acids. CDR3 nucleotide sequence: TGTGCCAGCAGCCTTACCTACGAGCAGTACTTC. Residues: CASSLTYEQYF.

The V call is TRBV28, the J call TRBJ2-7; D is possibly TRBD1 (5 bases). This CDR3 has 14 residues. The ends were cut back, 7 bases at V and 5 bases at J, with 18 bases in the middle. CDR1 and CDR2 from the germline V gene are MDHEN and SYDVKM. The CDR3 DNA sequence: TGTGCCAGCACCCTATCGGCCCCAGGGCACGAGCAGTACTTC. Translation gives CASTLSAPGHEQYF. Filled out from reference TRBV28 and TRBJ2-7, the complete variable domain reads DVKVTQSSRYLVKRTGEKVFLECVQDMDHENMFWYRQDPGLGLRLIYFSYDVKMKEKGDIPEGYSVSREKKERFSLILESASTNQTSMYLCASTLSAPGHEQYFGPGTRLTVT.

The chain combines TRBV28 with TRBJ2-3, with TRBD2 identical over 8 bases. V was pared by 6 bases and J by 2 bases, with 13 bases of the junction left unmatched. The CDR3 sequence is 17 residues long. Germline lookup yields CDR1 MDHEN and CDR2 SYDVKM. Here the CDR3 DNA reads TGTGCCAGCAGCCTGATTCGGACGGGGGGGGACACAGATACGCAGTATTTT. This translates into CASSLIRTGGDTDTQYF.

V gene TRBV5-8 combines with J gene TRBJ2-7; D unclear. Germline CDR1 reads SGHTS; CDR2 reads YDEGEE. V lost 0 bases, J lost 2 bases, and 6 bases lay in between. The CDR3 is 13 residues long. The CDR3 here is CASSLAAAYEQYF. For the CDR3, the DNA is TGTGCCAGCAGCTTGGCTGCAGCCTACGAGCAGTACTTC.

Turning to this clone: Germline and junction disagree at one end, which may indicate a read error. This chain links TRBV11-2 with TRBJ2-3; D uncertain. CDR3 length: 19 amino acids. Germline V gene data show CDR1 as SGHAT and CDR2 as FQNNGV. The DNA for the CDR3 is TGTGCCAGCAGCCTAGACAACTATAAAATCACCGCTAGCACAGATACGCAGTATTTT. Translation gives CASSLDNYKITASTDTQYF. The variable domain in full, with the rest retrieved from reference TRBV11-2 and TRBJ2-3, is EAGVAQSPRYKIIEKRQSVAFWCNPISGHATLYWYQQILGQGPKLLIQFQNNGVVDDSQLPKDRFSAERLKGVDSTLKIQPAKLEDSAVYLCASSLDNYKITASTDTQYFGPGTRLTVL.

The chain uses TRBV7-9 and TRBJ2-5; D is uncertain. This CDR3 has 15 amino acids. V was shortened by 3 bases and J by 2 bases, with 13 bases between the two germline ends. Germline V gives CDR1 SEHNR, CDR2 FQNEAQ (reference sequence). CDR3 sequence reads: CASSLKLGIQETQYF. CDR3 DNA sequence: TGTGCCAGCAGCTTGAAGCTGGGGATTCAAGAGACCCAGTACTTC. Full variable domain (rest looked up from reference TRBV7-9 and TRBJ2-5): DTGVSQNPRHKITKRGQNVTFRCDPISEHNRLYWYRQTLGQGPEFLTYFQNEAQLEKSRLLSDRFSAERPKGSFSTLEIQRTEQGDSAMYLCASSLKLGIQETQYFGPGTRLLVL.

The V gene is TRBV28, the J gene TRBJ1-4; D may be TRBD1 (5 bases). The V and J ends lost 4 bases and 10 bases respectively, with 13 bases between them. The germline CDR1 and CDR2 sequences are MDHEN and SYDVKM. The CDR3 loop spans 13 amino acids. The chain's CDR3 is CASSSRAGGKLFF. The CDR3, as DNA: TGTGCCAGCAGTTCCCGGGCCGGGGGAAAACTGTTTTTT.

The rearrangement uses TRBV4-1 and TRBJ2-7; D may be TRBD2 (6 bases). The ends were cut back, 3 bases at V and 5 bases at J, with 11 bases in the middle. The CDR3 contains 13 residues. Germline V gene lookup returns CDR1 MGHRA and CDR2 YSYEKL. The CDR3 loop reads CASSHPGGDEQYF. Written as DNA, the CDR3 is TGCGCCAGCAGCCACCCCGGAGGGGACGAGCAGTACTTC.

Comments on this clone: A far larger clone lies a single base away; this is likely a read error. The chain carries TRBV6-9 and TRBJ2-7; 7 bases agree with TRBD2. The CDR3 length is 14 residues. Germline V CDR1 and CDR2: MNHGY, SVAAGI. V trimming: 3 bases; J trimming: 3 bases; junction bases outside the gene matches: 5. CDR3 sequence reads: CASSYGGGGYEQYF. In DNA form, the CDR3 reads TGTGCCAGCAGTTACGGCGGCGGGGGCTACGAGCAGTACTTC.

The chain combines TRBV7-9 with TRBJ2-1, with D tentatively TRBD2 (6 bases). Trimming removed 4 bases at V and 0 bases at J, with 13 bases between. Germline V gene lookup returns CDR1 SEHNR and CDR2 FQNEAQ (reference sequence). The CDR3 has 16 residues. The CDR3 loop reads CASSSDGLSSYNEQFF. The CDR3 DNA reads as TGTGCCAGCAGCTCAGATGGACTAAGCTCCTACAATGAGCAGTTCTTC.

This chain links TRBV5-8 with TRBJ2-1, with TRBD1 matching over 10 bases. The CDR3 consists of 15 residues. J was trimmed by 8 bases and V by 4 bases; bases with no gene match: 9. CDR1 and CDR2 (germline): SGHTS, YDEGEE. The CDR3 sequence is CASSVRDRGDDEQFF. In DNA form, the CDR3 reads TGTGCCAGCAGCGTCCGGGACAGGGGAGACGATGAGCAGTTCTTC.

The gene calls are TRBV5-6 and TRBJ1-1, with a tentative D call TRBD1 (6 bases). V was clipped by 0 bases and J by 8 bases, with 8 bases between them. CDR1 and CDR2 from the germline V gene are SGHDT and YYEEEE. The CDR3 sequence is 12 residues long. CDR3 in amino acids: CASSLGQAEAFF. CDR3 nucleotide sequence: TGTGCCAGCAGCTTGGGACAGGCGGAAGCTTTCTTT.

The V gene is TRBV10-1, the J gene TRBJ2-7; tentatively, D is TRBD1 (6 bases). V dropped 7 bases and J dropped 1 base, with 14 bases sitting between them. The CDR3 is 14 residues long. CDR1 is WNHNN and CDR2 is SYGVQD in the germline V gene (reference sequence). The DNA for the CDR3 is TGCGCCAGCACCGAGGGGGACGTATCCTACGAGCAGTACTTC. Translated: CASTEGDVSYEQYF.

The chain recombines TRBV14 with TRBJ1-2, with D hard to call. Trimming took 0 bases from V and 7 from J, leaving 18 bases between them. The length of the CDR3 is 16 residues. CDR1 and CDR2 (germline): SGHDN, FVKESK. As DNA, the CDR3 is TGTGCCAGCAGCCAAGATCCACCAACCCCCATTTCTGGCTACACCTTC. Protein product: CASSQDPPTPISGYTF.

This rearrangement joins TRBV29-1 to TRBJ2-1; D is unresolved. From germline, CDR1 is SQVTM and CDR2 ANQGSEA. CDR3 length: 13 amino acids. V was clipped by 3 bases and J by 0 bases, with 6 bases between them. This CDR3 reads CSVEVSSYNEQFF. DNA of the CDR3: TGCAGCGTTGAGGTGAGCTCCTACAATGAGCAGTTCTTC.

The chain uses TRBV9 and TRBJ1-2; 10 bases agree with TRBD1. With 7 bases clipped from V and 7 bases from J, the junction kept 10 bases outside the gene matches. In germline, CDR1 is SGDLS, CDR2 YYNGEE. The CDR3 runs 14 residues. The CDR3, as DNA: TGTGCCAGCTCCGTGGAGACAGGGGGCTTTGGCTACACCTTC. Its protein product is CASSVETGGFGYTF.

This chain uses TRBV6-5 with TRBJ1-6; TRBD1 might be the D (5 bases). This CDR3 region has 13 residues. Germline assignment: CDR1 MNHEY and CDR2 SVGAGI. The V and J ends lost 5 bases and 8 bases respectively, with 10 bases between them. The CDR3 nucleotides are TGTGCCAGCAGTCGGGACCAAGATTCACCCCTCCACTTT. Amino acids: CASSRDQDSPLHF.

The chain joins TRBV6-5 to TRBJ2-7, with 13 bases aligning to TRBD2. In germline, CDR1 is MNHEY, CDR2 SVGAGI. V lost 5 bases to trimming and J lost 4 bases; unmatched junction nucleotides: 2. The CDR3 length is 14 residues. The CDR3 bases are TGTGCCAGCAGTAGGACTAGCGGGAGTTACGAGCAGTACTTC. It translates to CASSRTSGSYEQYF.